Presented here are 8 T cell receptor beta chains from one specimen sequenced in a study of blood T cell repertoires in COVID-19. Profiling relied on immunoSEQ multiplex PCR, and the TCRdb table lists in-frame clones only, not all of them. Seen here are about 150,000 clones, approximately 86% observed once, and the top ten hold roughly 8.8%. Material: peripheral blood. Receptors originate from a woman over 75 with COVID-19, enrolled during active disease.

CDR3 in DNA: TGTGCCAGCAGCACGCGACAGGGGAGTCAGCCCCAGCATTTT. This sequence encodes CASSTRQGSQPQHF. The chain joins TRBV7-2 to TRBJ1-5; 8 nucleotides align to TRBD1. CDR3 size: 14 residues. The germline V gene has CDR1 SGHTA and CDR2 FQGNSA. V lost 5 bases and J lost 6; bases outside the gene matches: 6.

The rearrangement joins TRBV7-9 to TRBJ1-1; perhaps TRBD1 as D (6 bases). The germline CDR1 and CDR2 sequences are SEHNR and FQNEAQ (reference sequence). The CDR3 runs to 14 residues. Trimming removed 10 bases from V and 6 bases from J, with 21 bases in between. CDR3 nucleotides: TGTGCCACCCGGGAAATCGACAGGCGGGCTGAAGCTTTCTTT. Amino acids: CATREIDRRAEAFF.

This chain uses TRBV7-9 with TRBJ1-1, with D uncertain. Per germline, CDR1 SEHNR and CDR2 FQNEAQ (reference sequence). This CDR3 is built from 12 residues. V was trimmed by 1 base and J by 7 bases, leaving 7 bases between them. In nucleotides, the CDR3 is TGTGCCAGCAGCTTAGGCTCAGGTGAAGCTTTCTTT. This translates into CASSLGSGEAFF. The whole variable domain, remainder taken from reference TRBV7-9 and TRBJ1-1, is DTGVSQNPRHKITKRGQNVTFRCDPISEHNRLYWYRQTLGQGPEFLTYFQNEAQLEKSRLLSDRFSAERPKGSFSTLEIQRTEQGDSAMYLCASSLGSGEAFFGQGTRLTVV.

This CDR3 is CASTLGHTEAFF. Written as DNA, the CDR3 is TGTGCCAGCACCCTGGGCCACACTGAAGCTTTCTTT. V is TRBV12-3 or TRBV12-4 and J is TRBJ1-1; D is ambiguous. The germline V and J ends were trimmed by 7 bases and 3 bases, with 9 bases remaining between them. The CDR3 is made up of 12 amino acids.

The chain has TRBV27 and TRBJ1-2; D remains ambiguous. V was clipped by 3 bases and J by 7 bases, with 12 bases between them. Germline loops: CDR1 MNHEY, CDR2 SMNVEV (reference sequence). The CDR3 covers 13 residues. In DNA, the CDR3 is TGTGCCAGCAGTTTGTACCCGGGGAGTGGCTACACCTTC. As protein: CASSLYPGSGYTF.

V usage is TRBV6-5 and J usage is TRBJ2-1, with D maybe TRBD2 (8 bases). The CDR3 extends over 14 amino acids. CDR1 is MNHEY and CDR2 is SVGAGI in the germline V gene. V dropped 11 bases and J dropped 10 bases, with 24 bases sitting between them. CDR3 sequence: CAAGGAGGFREQFF. CDR3 bases: TGTGCCGCAGGGGGGGCGGGAGGATTTCGGGAGCAGTTCTTC.

The J gene is TRBJ2-5, the V gene TRBV10-1, with D possibly matching TRBD2 (6 bases). CDR3 length: 13 amino acids. V lost 3 bases and J 4 bases, leaving 9 bases between the germline ends. Germline V gene lookup returns CDR1 WNHNN and CDR2 SYGVQD (reference sequence). CDR3 region: CASSEGLTETQYF. The CDR3 DNA reads TGCGCCAGCAGTGAAGGACTAACAGAGACCCAGTACTTC.

This chain joins TRBV2 and TRBJ1-1, with TRBD1 identical over 7 bases. CDR3 size: 14 residues. The germline V gene has CDR1 SNHLY and CDR2 FYNNEI. Trimming removed 7 bases from V and 0 bases from J; junction bases left unmatched: 5. This CDR3 reads CASTGQVMNTEAFF. The CDR3 DNA reads as TGTGCCAGCACCGGACAGGTGATGAACACTGAAGCTTTCTTT.